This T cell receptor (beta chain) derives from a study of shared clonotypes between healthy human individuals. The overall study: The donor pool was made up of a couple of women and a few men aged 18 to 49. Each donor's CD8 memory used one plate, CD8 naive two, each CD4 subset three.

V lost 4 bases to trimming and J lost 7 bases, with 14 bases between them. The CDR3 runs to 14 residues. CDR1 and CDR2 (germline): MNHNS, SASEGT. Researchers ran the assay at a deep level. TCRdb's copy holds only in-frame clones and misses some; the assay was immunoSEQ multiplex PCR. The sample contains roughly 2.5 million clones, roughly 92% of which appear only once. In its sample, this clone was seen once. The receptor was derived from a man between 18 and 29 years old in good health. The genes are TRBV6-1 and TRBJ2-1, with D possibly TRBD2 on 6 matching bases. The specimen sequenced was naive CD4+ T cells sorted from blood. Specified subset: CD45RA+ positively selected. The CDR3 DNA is TGTGCCAGCAGTGTCGGAGCGGGTTGGAATGAGCAGTTCTTC. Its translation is CASSVGAGWNEQFF.